This T cell receptor (beta chain) was documented in a study of T cell changes during pregnancy in multiple sclerosis. The CDR3 runs to 15 residues. The V gene end was trimmed by 7 bases and the J gene end by 7 bases; junction bases not matched to a gene: 12. CDR1 is SGHVS, CDR2 FQNEAQ, per germline. Method: immunoSEQ multiplex PCR; TCRdb's copy keeps in-frame clones and lacks some. Here the sample spans about 50,000 clones, 90% to 95% being singletons. This chain joins TRBV7-8 and TRBJ2-5, with 10 bases identical to TRBD1. The sequencing used CD4+ T cells from peripheral blood mononuclear cells, collected after pregnancy. The TCR sequence derives from a female donor with multiple sclerosis, enrolled in a pregnancy study. The CDR3 DNA is TGTGCCAGCATCCGCGGGGGACAGGGGCTGGGGACCCAGTACTTC. It yields the protein CASIRGGQGLGTQYF.